This T cell receptor (beta chain) is drawn from a study of molecular identifiers for immune sequencing clone quantification. TCR libraries were built in bulk with a published protocol and specific TCR primers. A single record per CDR3 protein comes from TCRdb applying MiXCR to the PCR reads. The repertoire holds approximately 500,000 distinct CDR3 sequences, 25% seen once, with under 0.8% in the top ten. Study results and limitations: The study found clones above 20 RNA copies held over 98% of effector molecules and under 1% in naive cells. Barcodes shared by identical TCR molecules could lead to underestimated sizes of highly expanded clones.

CD8+CD4-CCR7+CD45RA+ cells were sorted as naive CD8 T cells. J lost 10 bases, V lost 5 bases, and 8 bases had no gene match. The germline gives CDR1 SGHAT, CDR2 FQNNGV. The CDR3 covers 13 residues. This clonotype has at least ten counts. Its antigen is unidentified. V gene TRBV11-2 combines with J gene TRBJ2-1, with 7 bases lining up with TRBD1. Sequenced sample: naive CD8+ T cells from blood, with Jurkat cell RNA spiked in. The subset: FACS-sorted CD8+CD4-CCR7+CD45RA+ naive T cells. This sequence was found in a human donor in good health. Some libraries in this study had Jurkat cell RNA spiked in. The CDR3 is CASSLPDRDEQFF. CDR3 nucleotides: TGTGCCAGCAGCCTTCCCGACAGGGACGAGCAGTTCTTC.